These T cell receptor beta chains were read from a single sample in a study of blood T cell repertoires in COVID-19. Sequenced by immunoSEQ multiplex PCR; TCRdb stores in-frame clones only, minus some. The sample consists of around 50,000 clones, more than 80% of them appearing once. The material sequenced was peripheral blood. These receptor sequences come from a human donor in a cohort sampled during active COVID-19. The CDR3 runs from the conserved cysteine through the conserved F or W. The D gene is left open where the match is weak. Not every row has a clone size; where given, it reads once, few, many or a size class.

>few|TRBJ2-6|.|TRBV4-2
CASSPEQAGANVLTF
TGTGCCAGCAGCCCGGAACAGGCTGGGGCCAACGTCCTGACTTTC
>once|TRBJ2-7|.|TRBV19
CASSIQPDLPYEQYF
TGTGCCAGTAGTATCCAACCCGATCTACCCTACGAGCAGTACTTC
>.|TRBJ1-4|.|TRBV5-1
CASSIRGTNEKLFF
TGCGCCAGCAGCATTCGCGGGACTAATGAAAAACTGTTTTTT
>.|TRBJ2-1|TRBD2|TRBV7-7
CASSLALAGGSNEQFF
TGTGCCAGCAGCTTAGCCCTAGCGGGGGGTTCAAATGAGCAGTTCTTC
>once|TRBJ2-1|TRBD2|TRBV25-1
CASSNRLAGDNEQFF
TGTGCCAGCAGTAACCGACTAGCGGGGGACAATGAGCAGTTCTTC
>.|TRBJ1-1|TRBD1|TRBV5-8
CASSPTGVTEAFF
TGTGCCAGCAGCCCGACAGGGGTGACTGAAGCTTTCTTT
>.|TRBJ2-1|.|TRBV2
CASSDPLISPSENYNEQFF
TGTGCCAGCAGTGACCCCCTCATCAGCCCTAGCGAGAATTACAATGAGCAGTTCTTC
>.|TRBJ1-2|.|TRBV5-6
CASSPQGVSYGYTF
TGTGCCAGCAGCCCCCAGGGTGTAAGCTATGGCTACACCTTC
>.|TRBJ2-7|.|TRBV28
CASRTRGAYEQYF
TGTGCCAGCAGGACGCGGGGAGCCTACGAGCAGTACTTC
>.|TRBJ2-7|TRBD1|TRBV2
CASSTGTGDEQYF
TGTGCCAGCAGTACCGGGACAGGGGACGAGCAGTACTTC
>.|TRBJ2-3|TRBD2|TRBV18
CASSRNPGLAGGPQDTQYF
TGTGCCAGCTCACGAAACCCGGGACTAGCGGGAGGGCCGCAAGATACGCAGTATTTT
>.|TRBJ2-1|TRBD2|TRBV20-1
CSASVAGGEQFF
TGCAGTGCTAGTGTGGCGGGGGGTGAGCAGTTCTTC
>.|TRBJ2-7|.|TRBV29-1
CSASGTPSYEQYF
TGCAGCGCCTCCGGGACACCATCCTACGAGCAGTACTTC
>.|TRBJ1-6|.|TRBV6-1
CASSEAREAYNSPLHF
TGTGCCAGCAGTGAAGCCAGGGAGGCCTATAATTCACCCCTCCACTTT
>once|TRBJ1-1|.|TRBV6-1
CASSAQISAMNTEAFF
TGTGCCAGCAGTGCCCAAATTAGTGCCATGAACACTGAAGCTTTCTTT
>.|TRBJ1-3|TRBD1|TRBV14
CASSHRGQGASGNTIYF
TGTGCCAGCAGCCACCGCGGACAGGGGGCATCTGGAAACACCATATATTTT
>.|TRBJ2-3|TRBD2|TRBV7-2
CASSFRVSGRGMRDTQYF
TGTGCCAGCAGCTTTAGGGTTAGCGGGAGGGGGATGCGGGATACGCAGTATTTT
>.|TRBJ1-4|TRBD1|TRBV5-4
CASSFGQGGMEKLFF
TGTGCCAGCAGCTTTGGACAGGGAGGTATGGAAAAACTGTTTTTT
>.|TRBJ1-2|.|TRBV4-3
CASSQEAAGPGGYTF
TGCGCCAGCAGCCAAGAGGCGGCAGGGCCTGGGGGCTACACCTTC
>once|TRBJ2-3|TRBD1|TRBV27
CAIQGAQVTFADTQYF
TGTGCCATACAGGGGGCGCAAGTGACTTTTGCAGATACGCAGTATTTT
>.|TRBJ1-6|.|TRBV7-8
CASVAPVPNSPLHF
TGTGCCAGCGTCGCCCCGGTCCCCAATTCACCCCTCCACTTT
>.|TRBJ1-1|TRBD1|TRBV10-3
CAISRDRGDTEAFF
TGTGCCATCAGTAGGGACAGGGGCGACACTGAAGCTTTCTTT
>.|TRBJ2-1|TRBD2|TRBV28
CASSREREEEVYNEQFF
TGTGCCAGCAGCCGTGAGCGGGAAGAAGAAGTCTACAATGAGCAGTTCTTC
>.|TRBJ2-2|.|TRBV7-2
CASSLDIAGELFF
TGTGCCAGCAGCTTAGACATCGCCGGGGAGCTGTTTTTT
>.|TRBJ2-5|TRBD1|TRBV5-1
CASSLVGTGKETQYF
TGCGCCAGCAGCTTGGTCGGGACAGGAAAAGAGACCCAGTACTTC
>.|TRBJ2-5|TRBD2|TRBV4-3
CASSQGIAGEIETQYF
TGCGCCAGCAGCCAAGGGATAGCGGGAGAGATAGAGACCCAGTACTTC
>.|TRBJ1-3|TRBD1|TRBV6-6
CASTVDRVAGNTIYF
TGTGCCAGCACCGTAGACAGGGTAGCTGGAAACACCATATATTTT
>.|TRBJ2-3|TRBD2|TRBV11-2
CASSPFLAEPQDTQYF
TGTGCCAGCAGCCCGTTTCTAGCGGAGCCACAGGATACGCAGTATTTT
>.|TRBJ1-1|.|TRBV12-3/TRBV12-4
CASSFPGDTEAFF
TGTGCCAGCAGTTTTCCCGGGGACACTGAAGCTTTCTTT